Listed below are T cell receptor beta chains from one sample, sequenced in a study of T cells after yellow fever vaccination. TCRdb re-derived calls from the 5' RACE reads in MiXCR, one entry per CDR3 protein. The data hold 300,000 to 400,000 distinct CDR3 sequences, with about 4% observed a single time. The sample consisted of PBMCs, taken 5 days after the yellow fever booster vaccination. The receptors here all came from a man aged 18 to 29 who received the YFV17D yellow fever vaccine. Both conserved end residues are part of each CDR3. The D gene is left open where the match is weak. Clone size appears in some rows only: once, few, many, or a class for an expanded clone.

clone_size,v_call,j_call,d_call,cdr3_aa,cdr3_nt
many,TRBV4-1,TRBJ2-7,TRBD2,CASSLEGLAGARQYF,TGCGCCAGCAGCCTAGAAGGGCTAGCGGGGGCGCGGCAGTACTTC
few,TRBV5-6,TRBJ1-2,TRBD1,CASSLVSTGDYGYTF,TGTGCCAGCAGCTTGGTATCAACAGGGGACTATGGCTACACCTTC
many,TRBV5-6,TRBJ1-5,NA,CASSEGIGNQPQHF,TGTGCCAGCAGTGAGGGAATTGGCAATCAGCCCCAGCATTTT
many,TRBV18,TRBJ2-1,NA,CASSPPLLASSYNEQFF,TGTGCCAGCTCACCACCTCTTCTAGCCAGCTCCTACAATGAGCAGTTCTTC
many,TRBV9,TRBJ2-3,TRBD2,CASSGGLARSADTQYF,TGTGCCAGCAGCGGTGGACTAGCGAGGTCTGCAGATACGCAGTATTTT
NA,TRBV6-6,TRBJ1-2,TRBD1,CASRPGTGEWDYGYTF,TGTGCCAGCAGGCCTGGGACAGGGGAGTGGGACTATGGCTACACCTTC
many,TRBV15,TRBJ2-5,NA,CATSRGHTQEEETQYF,TGTGCCACCAGCAGAGGTCATACCCAGGAGGAAGAGACCCAGTACTTC
few,TRBV20-1,TRBJ1-6,NA,CSARDRRTVNSPLHF,TGCAGTGCTAGAGATCGCCGGACAGTAAATTCACCCCTCCACTTT
many,TRBV7-8,TRBJ1-2,NA,CASSLDRTNYGYTF,TGTGCCAGCAGCTTAGACAGGACCAACTATGGCTACACCTTC
few,TRBV20-1,TRBJ2-2,NA,CSARVRLAGELFF,TGCAGTGCTAGAGTCAGGTTAGCCGGGGAGCTGTTTTTT
NA,TRBV18,TRBJ1-5,TRBD1,CASSPQGGVPEPQHF,TGTGCCAGCTCCCCTCAAGGGGGCGTCCCCGAGCCCCAGCATTTT
few,TRBV7-2,TRBJ2-5,TRBD2,CASSLVAGAFSAQYF,TGTGCCAGCAGCTTAGTAGCGGGGGCCTTTTCGGCCCAGTACTTC
NA,TRBV19,TRBJ2-7,TRBD1,CASTERGDRVSEQYF,TGTGCCAGTACCGAAAGAGGGGACAGGGTAAGCGAGCAGTACTTC
few,TRBV5-6,TRBJ2-7,NA,CASSLEDIAAGEQYF,TGTGCCAGCAGCTTGGAGGACATCGCCGCGGGTGAGCAGTACTTC
NA,TRBV20-1,TRBJ2-6,NA,CSARDLPEGSFSGANVLTF,TGCAGTGCTAGAGATCTCCCGGAGGGATCCTTCTCTGGGGCCAACGTCCTGACTTTC
few,TRBV29-1,TRBJ1-1,NA,CSVEDPRTEAFF,TGCAGCGTTGAAGATCCTCGGACTGAAGCTTTCTTT
many,TRBV6-5,TRBJ2-3,TRBD2,CASSSGGGATDTQYF,TGTGCCAGCAGTTCAGGCGGGGGGGCCACAGATACGCAGTATTTT
NA,TRBV7-9,TRBJ2-2,NA,CASSSTRGTGELFF,TGTGCCAGCAGCTCCACGAGGGGCACCGGGGAGCTGTTTTTT
NA,TRBV29-1,TRBJ1-2,TRBD1,CSVDRDSNYGYTF,TGCAGCGTCGATAGGGACAGCAACTATGGCTACACCTTC
NA,TRBV20-1,TRBJ2-5,TRBD2,CSARDWRGGQETQYF,TGCAGTGCTAGAGACTGGCGGGGGGGCCAAGAGACCCAGTACTTC
few,TRBV4-2,TRBJ2-4,TRBD1,CASSQDPDRVWAKNIQYF,TGTGCCAGCAGCCAAGATCCGGACAGGGTCTGGGCCAAAAACATTCAGTACTTC
few,TRBV28,TRBJ1-1,TRBD1,CASSSLSWDRANTEAFF,TGTGCCAGCAGTTCCCTTTCCTGGGACAGGGCAAACACTGAAGCTTTCTTT
NA,TRBV7-9,TRBJ1-2,TRBD1,CASRPGQGGDLGANYGYTF,TGTGCCAGCAGACCAGGACAGGGAGGCGATCTGGGAGCTAACTATGGCTACACCTTC
many,TRBV5-1,TRBJ1-4,NA,CASKWGTNEKLFF,TGCGCCAGCAAGTGGGGAACTAATGAAAAACTGTTTTTT
NA,TRBV29-1,TRBJ1-4,NA,CSVEVKQARGYNEKLFF,TGCAGCGTTGAAGTTAAACAGGCACGGGGTTATAACGAAAAACTGTTTTTT
few,TRBV3-1,TRBJ2-3,NA,CASRLADTQYF,TGTGCCAGCAGACTCGCAGATACGCAGTATTTT
NA,TRBV5-8,TRBJ1-5,NA,CASSLAQPQHF,TGTGCCAGCAGCTTGGCCCAGCCCCAGCATTTT
NA,TRBV19,TRBJ1-1,NA,CASSIAIEAFF,TGTGCCAGTAGTATAGCGATCGAAGCTTTCTTT
few,TRBV7-2,TRBJ2-5,TRBD2,CASSPRGGLQTQYF,TGTGCCAGCAGCCCCCGGGGGGGCTTACAGACCCAGTACTTC
many,TRBV7-3,TRBJ2-1,TRBD1,CASSLTGQFYNEQFF,TGTGCCAGTAGCTTAACGGGACAGTTCTACAATGAGCAGTTCTTC
few,TRBV6-5,TRBJ2-2,TRBD2,CASSLIAGDTGELFF,TGTGCCAGCAGTTTGATAGCGGGGGACACCGGGGAGCTGTTTTTT
NA,TRBV5-5,TRBJ1-5,NA,CASRHRDGSNQPQHF,TGTGCCAGCAGACACCGGGACGGCAGCAATCAGCCCCAGCATTTT
many,TRBV9,TRBJ1-4,TRBD1,CASSDTGGTAEKLFF,TGTGCCAGCAGCGACACAGGGGGCACTGCTGAAAAACTGTTTTTT
few,TRBV7-2,TRBJ2-1,TRBD2,CASSRGLVGSNEQFF,TGTGCCAGCAGCAGGGGACTAGTGGGGAGCAATGAGCAGTTCTTC
many,TRBV5-4,TRBJ1-1,NA,CASSAGRNTEAFF,TGTGCCAGCAGCGCCGGACGGAACACTGAAGCTTTCTTT
many,TRBV5-4,TRBJ1-2,NA,CASSLDWGLDTNYGYTF,TGTGCCAGCAGCTTGGACTGGGGGCTCGATACTAACTATGGCTACACCTTC
few,TRBV20-1,TRBJ1-1,TRBD1,CSASLRDRIISEAFF,TGCAGTGCTAGTCTCCGGGACAGGATAATATCTGAAGCTTTCTTT
NA,TRBV7-2,TRBJ2-5,TRBD2,CASSLRPGLAGVETQYF,TGTGCCAGCAGCTTAAGACCGGGACTAGCGGGGGTTGAGACCCAGTACTTC
many,TRBV6-5,TRBJ2-1,NA,CASRTTSEQFF,TGTGCCAGCAGAACAACTAGTGAGCAGTTCTTC
many,TRBV6-6,TRBJ1-5,NA,CASSTAGTVQPQHF,TGTGCCAGCTCCACCGCAGGGACGGTTCAGCCCCAGCATTTT
many,TRBV5-6,TRBJ1-5,NA,CASSFWGNQPQHF,TGTGCCAGCAGCTTTTGGGGGAATCAGCCCCAGCATTTT
NA,TRBV20-1,TRBJ2-1,TRBD2,CSARDRTSGGAQQFF,TGCAGTGCTAGAGATCGTACTAGCGGGGGGGCCCAGCAGTTCTTC
many,TRBV28,TRBJ1-5,NA,CASSPAGTHQPQHF,TGTGCCAGCAGTCCGGCGGGGACCCATCAGCCCCAGCATTTT
few,TRBV20-1,TRBJ2-3,NA,CSASSGSSDTQYF,TGCAGTGCTAGCTCAGGGAGCTCAGATACGCAGTATTTT
NA,TRBV7-8,TRBJ1-6,NA,CASSYSGSNSPLHF,TGTGCCAGCAGCTATAGCGGTTCAAATTCACCCCTCCACTTT
few,TRBV30,TRBJ1-1,NA,CAWSRDSYTEAFF,TGTGCCTGGAGCAGGGATTCATACACTGAAGCTTTCTTT
few,TRBV20-1,TRBJ1-1,TRBD1,CSARVGQGEAFF,TGCAGTGCTAGAGTAGGACAGGGGGAAGCTTTCTTT
many,TRBV11-2,TRBJ1-3,NA,CASSLSLTSGNTIYF,TGTGCCAGCAGCTTAAGTCTCACCTCTGGAAACACCATATATTTT
many,TRBV6-5,TRBJ2-7,NA,CATTPGASYEQYF,TGTGCCACGACTCCAGGGGCTTCCTACGAGCAGTACTTC
many,TRBV4-3,TRBJ2-1,NA,CASSKRGEQFF,TGCGCCAGCAGCAAAAGGGGTGAGCAGTTCTTC
NA,TRBV4-1,TRBJ2-2,TRBD2,CASSQDGAGGLKTGELFF,TGCGCCAGCAGCCAAGACGGCGCGGGGGGATTAAAGACCGGGGAGCTGTTTTTT
few,TRBV27,TRBJ2-3,NA,CASSFVGGTDTQYF,TGTGCCAGCAGTTTTGTGGGAGGCACAGATACGCAGTATTTT
NA,TRBV20-1,TRBJ2-2,NA,CSARELAGAFTGELFF,TGCAGTGCTAGAGAATTGGCGGGGGCATTCACCGGGGAGCTGTTTTTT
NA,TRBV18,TRBJ2-7,TRBD1,CASSPDEGARGEQYF,TGTGCCAGCTCACCAGACGAGGGGGCGAGAGGCGAGCAGTACTTC
many,TRBV6-1,TRBJ2-1,NA,CASSEAHETYYSSYNEQFF,TGTGCCAGCAGTGAAGCCCACGAGACGTATTATAGCTCCTACAATGAGCAGTTCTTC
many,TRBV27,TRBJ1-5,TRBD1,CASSFEGAQPQHF,TGTGCCAGCAGTTTTGAGGGGGCTCAGCCCCAGCATTTT
few,TRBV20-1,TRBJ2-1,TRBD2,CSAFGGSSYNEQFF,TGCAGTGCATTCGGGGGGAGCTCCTACAATGAGCAGTTCTTC